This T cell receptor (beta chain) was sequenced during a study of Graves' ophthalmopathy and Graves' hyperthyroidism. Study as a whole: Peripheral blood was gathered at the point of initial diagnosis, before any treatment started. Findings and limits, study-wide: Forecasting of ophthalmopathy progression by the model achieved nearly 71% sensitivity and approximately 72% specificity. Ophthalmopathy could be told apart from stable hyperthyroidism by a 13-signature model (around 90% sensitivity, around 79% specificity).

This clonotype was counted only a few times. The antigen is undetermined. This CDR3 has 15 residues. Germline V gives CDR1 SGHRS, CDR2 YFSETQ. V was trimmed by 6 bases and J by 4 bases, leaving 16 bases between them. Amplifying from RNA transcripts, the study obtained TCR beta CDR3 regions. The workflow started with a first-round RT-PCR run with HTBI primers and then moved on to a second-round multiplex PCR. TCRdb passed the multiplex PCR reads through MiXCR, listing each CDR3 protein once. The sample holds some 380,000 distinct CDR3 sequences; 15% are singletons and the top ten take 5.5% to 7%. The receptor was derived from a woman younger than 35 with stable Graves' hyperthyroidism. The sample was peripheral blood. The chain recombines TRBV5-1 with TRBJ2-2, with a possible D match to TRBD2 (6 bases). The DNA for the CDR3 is TGCGCCAGCAACCTGGGTCGTAGCGGCACCGGGGAGCTGTTTTTT. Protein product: CASNLGRSGTGELFF.